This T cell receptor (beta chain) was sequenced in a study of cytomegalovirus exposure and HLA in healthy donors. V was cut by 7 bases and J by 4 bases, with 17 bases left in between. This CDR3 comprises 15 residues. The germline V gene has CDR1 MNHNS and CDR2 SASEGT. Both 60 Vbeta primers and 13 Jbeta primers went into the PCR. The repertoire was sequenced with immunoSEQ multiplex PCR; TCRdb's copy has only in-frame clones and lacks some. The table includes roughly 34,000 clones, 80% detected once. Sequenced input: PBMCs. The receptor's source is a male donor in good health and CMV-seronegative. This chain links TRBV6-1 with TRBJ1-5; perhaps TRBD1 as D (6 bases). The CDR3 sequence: CASIAGAPINQPQHF. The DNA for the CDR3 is TGTGCCAGCATAGCAGGGGCGCCGATTAATCAGCCCCAGCATTTT.